The subject of this entry is one T cell receptor (beta chain). The authors' processing: Estimated nucleated cell counts came from reference gene primer amplification. TCRdb's table, derived via immunoSEQ multiplex PCR, lists solely in-frame clones and lacks some. D and trimming were read from the DNA, whereas the V and J calls and clone size are those reported in that table. Among 250,000 or so clones, approximately 80% were seen once, and the ten largest hold under 2%. The sample originates from a study of blood T cell repertoires in COVID-19. Study information: PBMCs, B-cell-depleted T cells, or T cells were the source of the cDNA or gDNA that made up the material.

The sample consisted of peripheral blood. This TCR derives from a woman older than 75 with acute or convalescent COVID-19.

This chain's CDR3 is CASSSGGPNYGYTF. The CDR3 region has the DNA TGTGCCAGCAGTTCAGGGGGACCGAACTATGGCTACACCTTC. The genes are TRBV28 and TRBJ1-2; 7 bases agree with TRBD1. Germline trimming cut 4 bases from V and 2 bases from J; bases unmatched to any gene: 4. The CDR3 covers 14 residues. Germline V gives CDR1 MDHEN, CDR2 SYDVKM.